This TCR beta chain was sequenced in a study of regulatory T cells in long-lasting Graves disease. Study conclusions and caveats: It was peripheral blood alone, not thyroid tissue, that was studied. Less diverse TCR repertoires were seen in persistent Graves' patients than in newly diagnosed ones. Since the sample size was small, accuracy may have been reduced.

As for time point: persistent/refractory GD, antithyroid drugs over 5 years with positive TRAb. Extracted RNA from PBMCs served as the source of the TCR library. American Thyroid Association guidelines defined Graves' disease diagnosis. The sample holds a few counts of this clonotype. Its antigen is as yet unknown. The CDR3 loop spans 13 amino acids. Germline CDR1 and CDR2: SGHTA and FQGTGA. Trimming shortened V by 8 bases and J by 2 bases, and 9 bases separated the two germline ends. Library construction for TCR beta used iRepertoire HTBI primers and Arm-PCR of CDR3 regions. Each CDR3 protein gets one entry after TCRdb re-called the multiplex PCR reads with MiXCR. The table has 400,000 to 500,000 distinct CDR3 sequences, around a fifth seen once.

This chain joins TRBV7-3 and TRBJ2-2; D not certain. Source: peripheral blood mononuclear cells (PBMCs), taken when the disease was refractory, from a patient treated with antithyroid drugs. The source of this sequence is a female donor with Graves disease. CDR3 bases: TGTGCCAGCGCGAAAATAAACACCGGGGAGCTGTTTTTT. Protein product: CASAKINTGELFF.